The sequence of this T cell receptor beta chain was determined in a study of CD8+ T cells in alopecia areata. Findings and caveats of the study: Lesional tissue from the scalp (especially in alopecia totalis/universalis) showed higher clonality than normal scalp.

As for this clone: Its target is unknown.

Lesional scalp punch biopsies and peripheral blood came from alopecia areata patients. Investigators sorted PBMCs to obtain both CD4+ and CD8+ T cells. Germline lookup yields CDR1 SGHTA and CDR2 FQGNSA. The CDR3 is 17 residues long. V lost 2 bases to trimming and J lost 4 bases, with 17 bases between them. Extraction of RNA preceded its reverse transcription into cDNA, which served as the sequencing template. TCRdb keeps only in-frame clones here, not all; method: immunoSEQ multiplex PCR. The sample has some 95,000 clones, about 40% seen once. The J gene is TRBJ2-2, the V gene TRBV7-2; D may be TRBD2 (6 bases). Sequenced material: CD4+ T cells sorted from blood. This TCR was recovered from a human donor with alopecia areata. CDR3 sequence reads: CASSLHGGRWGTGELFF. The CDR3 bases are TGTGCCAGCAGCTTACATGGAGGGAGATGGGGCACCGGGGAGCTGTTTTTT.